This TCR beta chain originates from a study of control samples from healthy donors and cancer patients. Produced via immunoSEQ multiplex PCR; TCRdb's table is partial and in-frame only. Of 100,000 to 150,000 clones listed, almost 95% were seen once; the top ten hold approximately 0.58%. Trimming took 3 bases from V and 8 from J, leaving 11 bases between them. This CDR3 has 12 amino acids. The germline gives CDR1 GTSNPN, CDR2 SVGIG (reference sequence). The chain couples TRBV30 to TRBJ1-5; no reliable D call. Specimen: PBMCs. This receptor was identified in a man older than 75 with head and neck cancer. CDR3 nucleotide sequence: TGTGCCTGGAGGGCCCAGGCCGAGCCCCAGCATTTT. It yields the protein CAWRAQAEPQHF.